This TCR beta chain was documented in a study of shared clonotypes between healthy human individuals. Overall study: The donor group consisted of two women and three men, aged 18 to 49. Three CD4 naive, three CD4 memory, two CD8 naive and one CD8 memory plate were used per donor. Study-level findings and limits: Clonotypes not shared had lower generation probabilities than those common to all four donors.

CDR1 is SEHNR and CDR2 is FQNEAQ in the germline V gene (reference sequence). V shed 4 bases and J shed 4 bases, with 8 bases lying between them. This CDR3 region has 12 residues. Selected positively for CCR7 and CD45RO-negative, naive CD8 cells excluded terminally differentiated effector memory CD45RA+ cells. Assay: immunoSEQ multiplex PCR; the TCRdb copy retains only in-frame clones and omits some. The profile covers more than 600,000 clones, with around 92% appearing a single time and 20% to 25% taken by the ten largest. In the case of this clone: The antigen remains unidentified. The identical CDR3 is also encoded by other nucleotide sequences in the sample.

The clonotype originates from a man aged 30-40 years in good health. The chain is built from TRBV7-9 and TRBJ2-7, with D unclear. Sequencing was done on a sample of naive CD8+ T cells sorted from blood. This chain's CDR3 is CASSSDLYEQYF. The DNA for the CDR3 is TGTGCCAGCAGCTCGGACCTATACGAGCAGTACTTC.